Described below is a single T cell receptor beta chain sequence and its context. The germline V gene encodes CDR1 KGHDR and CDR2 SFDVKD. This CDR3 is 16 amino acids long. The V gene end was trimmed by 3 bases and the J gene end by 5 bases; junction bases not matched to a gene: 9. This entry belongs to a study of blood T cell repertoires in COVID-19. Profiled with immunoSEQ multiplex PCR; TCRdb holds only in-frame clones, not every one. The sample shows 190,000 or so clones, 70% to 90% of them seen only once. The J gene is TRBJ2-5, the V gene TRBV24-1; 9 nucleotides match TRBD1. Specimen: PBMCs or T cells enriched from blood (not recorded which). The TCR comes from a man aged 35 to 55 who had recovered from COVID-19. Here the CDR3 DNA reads TGTGCCACCAGTGATACGGGGACAGGGAGGATTGAGACCCAGTACTTC. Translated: CATSDTGTGRIETQYF.